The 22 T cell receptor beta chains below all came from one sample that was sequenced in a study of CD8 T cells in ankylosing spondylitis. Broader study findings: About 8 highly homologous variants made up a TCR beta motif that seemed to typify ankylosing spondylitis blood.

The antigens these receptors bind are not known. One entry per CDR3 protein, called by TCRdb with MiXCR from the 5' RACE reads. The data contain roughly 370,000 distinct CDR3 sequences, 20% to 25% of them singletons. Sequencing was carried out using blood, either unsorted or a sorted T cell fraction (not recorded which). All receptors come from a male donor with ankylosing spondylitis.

The DNA for the CDR3 is TGTGCCAGCTCACCATGGGGGCAGGCTGGCTACGAGCAGTACTTC. Translation gives CASSPWGQAGYEQYF. The J gene is TRBJ2-7, the V gene TRBV18; D may be TRBD1 (6 bases). Trimming removed 2 bases at V and 3 bases at J, with 14 bases between. The CDR3 has 15 amino acids. The V gene's germline CDR1 is KGHSH and CDR2 LQKENI.

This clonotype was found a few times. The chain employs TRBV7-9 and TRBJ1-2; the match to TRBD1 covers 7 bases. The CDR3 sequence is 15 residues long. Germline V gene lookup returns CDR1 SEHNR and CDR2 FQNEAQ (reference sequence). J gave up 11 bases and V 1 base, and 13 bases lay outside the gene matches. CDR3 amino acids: CASSLGGQDAGGYTF. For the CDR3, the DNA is TGTGCCAGCAGCTTAGGCGGACAGGACGCCGGGGGATACACCTTC.

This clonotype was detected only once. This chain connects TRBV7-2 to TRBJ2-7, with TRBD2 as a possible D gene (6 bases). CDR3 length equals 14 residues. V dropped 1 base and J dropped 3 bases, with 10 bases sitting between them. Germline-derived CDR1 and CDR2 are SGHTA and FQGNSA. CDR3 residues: CASSLGSGVYEQYF. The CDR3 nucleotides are TGTGCCAGCAGCTTAGGCTCGGGGGTCTACGAGCAGTACTTC.

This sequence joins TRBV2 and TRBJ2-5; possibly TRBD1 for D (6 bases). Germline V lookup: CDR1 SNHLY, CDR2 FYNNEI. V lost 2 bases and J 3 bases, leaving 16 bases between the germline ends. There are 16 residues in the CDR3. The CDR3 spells CASSESSGQLKETQYF. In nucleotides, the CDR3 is TGTGCCAGCAGTGAATCATCGGGACAATTGAAAGAGACCCAGTACTTC.

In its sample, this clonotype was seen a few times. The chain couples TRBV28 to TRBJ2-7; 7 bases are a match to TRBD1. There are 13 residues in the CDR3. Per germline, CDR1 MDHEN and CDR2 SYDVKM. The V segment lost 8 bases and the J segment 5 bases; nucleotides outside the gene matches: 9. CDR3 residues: CASRTGAIDEQYF. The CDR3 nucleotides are TGTGCCAGCCGAACAGGGGCCATCGACGAGCAGTACTTC. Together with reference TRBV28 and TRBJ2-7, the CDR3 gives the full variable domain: DVKVTQSSRYLVKRTGEKVFLECVQDMDHENMFWYRQDPGLGLRLIYFSYDVKMKEKGDIPEGYSVSREKKERFSLILESASTNQTSMYLCASRTGAIDEQYFGPGTRLTVT.

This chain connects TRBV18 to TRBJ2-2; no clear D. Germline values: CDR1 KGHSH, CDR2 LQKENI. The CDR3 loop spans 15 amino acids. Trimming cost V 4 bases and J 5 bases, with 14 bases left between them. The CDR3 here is CASSLYYSRTGELFF. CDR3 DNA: TGTGCCAGCTCACTTTACTACTCGAGGACCGGGGAGCTGTTTTTT.

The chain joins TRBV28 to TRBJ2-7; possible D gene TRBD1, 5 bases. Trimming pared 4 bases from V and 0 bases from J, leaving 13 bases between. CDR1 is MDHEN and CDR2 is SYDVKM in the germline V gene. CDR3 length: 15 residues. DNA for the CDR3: TGTGCCAGCAGTTCCCGACAGACCAGCTCCTACGAGCAGTACTTC. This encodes CASSSRQTSSYEQYF.

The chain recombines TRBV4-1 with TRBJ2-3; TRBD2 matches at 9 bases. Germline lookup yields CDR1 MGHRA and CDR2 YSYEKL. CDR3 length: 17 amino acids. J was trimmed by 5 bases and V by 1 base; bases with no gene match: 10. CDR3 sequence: CASSQGWAGGPIDTQYF. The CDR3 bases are TGCGCCAGCAGCCAAGGTTGGGCGGGAGGGCCTATAGATACGCAGTATTTT.

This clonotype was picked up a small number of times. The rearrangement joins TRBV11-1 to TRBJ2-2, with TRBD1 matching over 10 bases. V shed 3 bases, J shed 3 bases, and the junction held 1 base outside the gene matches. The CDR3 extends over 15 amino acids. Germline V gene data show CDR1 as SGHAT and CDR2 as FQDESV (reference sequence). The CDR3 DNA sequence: TGTGCCAGCAGCTTGGGGACAGGGGACACCGGGGAGCTGTTTTTT. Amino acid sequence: CASSLGTGDTGELFF.

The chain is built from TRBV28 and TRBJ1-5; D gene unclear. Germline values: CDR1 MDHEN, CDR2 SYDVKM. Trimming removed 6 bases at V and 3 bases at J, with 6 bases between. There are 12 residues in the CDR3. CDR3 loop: CASRGINQPQHF. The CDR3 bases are TGTGCCAGCAGGGGTATCAATCAGCCCCAGCATTTT.

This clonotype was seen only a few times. In DNA form, the CDR3 reads TGCAGTGCTACCCGCGGGGGTAGCAATCAGCCCCAGCATTTT. Translated: CSATRGGSNQPQHF. The chain uses TRBV20-1 and TRBJ1-5; D might be TRBD1 (5 bases). Per the germline V gene, CDR1 is DFQATT and CDR2 is SNEGSKA (reference sequence). CDR3 length: 14 amino acids. Trimming removed 4 bases from V and 0 bases from J, with 10 bases in between.

CDR3 amino acids: CASSRDSGQPQHF. As DNA, the CDR3 is TGTGCCAGCAGTAGGGACAGTGGGCAGCCCCAGCATTTT. The rearrangement joins TRBV6-1 to TRBJ1-5, with 7 bases that match TRBD1. Losses at the gene ends were 5 bases for V and 7 bases for J; bases not matched to a gene: 5. Per the germline V gene, CDR1 is MNHNS and CDR2 is SASEGT. The CDR3 consists of 13 residues.

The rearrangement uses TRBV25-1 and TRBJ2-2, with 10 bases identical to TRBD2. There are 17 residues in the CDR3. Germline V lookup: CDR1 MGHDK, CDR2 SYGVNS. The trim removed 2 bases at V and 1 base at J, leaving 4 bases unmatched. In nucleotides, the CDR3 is TGTGCCAGCAGTGAACATAGACTAGCGGGGAACACCGGGGAGCTGTTTTTT. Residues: CASSEHRLAGNTGELFF.

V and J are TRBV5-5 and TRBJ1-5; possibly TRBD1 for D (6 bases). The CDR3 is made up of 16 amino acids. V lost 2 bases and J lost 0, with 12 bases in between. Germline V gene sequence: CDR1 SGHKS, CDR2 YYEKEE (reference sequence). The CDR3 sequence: CASSLDGTHSNQPQHF. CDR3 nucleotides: TGTGCCAGCAGCTTAGACGGGACACATAGCAATCAGCCCCAGCATTTT.

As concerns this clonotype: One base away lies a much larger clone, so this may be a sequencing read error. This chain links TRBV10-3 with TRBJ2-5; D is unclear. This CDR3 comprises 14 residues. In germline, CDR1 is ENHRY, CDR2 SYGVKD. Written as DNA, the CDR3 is TGTGCCATCAGAGAGTCGCCTAGACAAGAGACCCAGTACTTC. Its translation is CAIRESPRQETQYF.

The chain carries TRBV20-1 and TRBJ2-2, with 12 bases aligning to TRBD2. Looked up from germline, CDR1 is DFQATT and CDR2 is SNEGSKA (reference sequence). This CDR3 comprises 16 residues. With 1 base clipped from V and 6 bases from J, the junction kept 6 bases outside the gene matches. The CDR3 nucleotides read TGCAGTGCTAGAGTTTGGCTAGCGGGAGGGTCCGGGGAGCTGTTTTTT. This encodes CSARVWLAGGSGELFF.

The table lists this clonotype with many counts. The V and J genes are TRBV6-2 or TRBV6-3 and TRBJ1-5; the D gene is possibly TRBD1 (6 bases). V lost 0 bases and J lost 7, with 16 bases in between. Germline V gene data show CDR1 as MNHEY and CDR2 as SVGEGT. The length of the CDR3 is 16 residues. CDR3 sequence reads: CASSYSPLRGGQPQHF. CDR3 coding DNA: TGTGCCAGCAGTTACTCCCCCCTCAGGGGAGGGCAGCCCCAGCATTTT.

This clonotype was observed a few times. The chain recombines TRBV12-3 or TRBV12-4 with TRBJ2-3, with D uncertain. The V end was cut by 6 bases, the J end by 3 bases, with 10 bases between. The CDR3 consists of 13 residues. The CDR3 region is CASSYEKTDTQYF. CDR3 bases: TGTGCCAGCAGCTACGAGAAAACAGATACGCAGTATTTT.

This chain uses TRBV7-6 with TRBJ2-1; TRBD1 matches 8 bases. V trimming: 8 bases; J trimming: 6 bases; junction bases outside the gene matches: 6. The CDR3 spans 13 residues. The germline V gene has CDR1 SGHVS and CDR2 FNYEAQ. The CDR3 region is CASGRGRPNEQFF. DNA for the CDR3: TGTGCCAGCGGCAGGGGGCGTCCCAATGAGCAGTTCTTC.

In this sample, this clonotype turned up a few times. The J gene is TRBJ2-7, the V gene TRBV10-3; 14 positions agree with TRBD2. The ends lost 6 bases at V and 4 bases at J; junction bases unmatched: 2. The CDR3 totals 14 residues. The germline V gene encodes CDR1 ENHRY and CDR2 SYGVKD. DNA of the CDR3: TGTGCCATCAGAGGGACTAGCGGGAGATACGAGCAGTACTTC. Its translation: CAIRGTSGRYEQYF.

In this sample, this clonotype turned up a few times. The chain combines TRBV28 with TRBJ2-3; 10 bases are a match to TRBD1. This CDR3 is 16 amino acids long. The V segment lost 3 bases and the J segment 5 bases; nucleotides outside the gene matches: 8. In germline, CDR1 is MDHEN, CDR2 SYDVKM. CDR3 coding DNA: TGTGCCAGCAGTTTCTGGGGACAGGGGATTAAAGATACGCAGTATTTT. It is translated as CASSFWGQGIKDTQYF.

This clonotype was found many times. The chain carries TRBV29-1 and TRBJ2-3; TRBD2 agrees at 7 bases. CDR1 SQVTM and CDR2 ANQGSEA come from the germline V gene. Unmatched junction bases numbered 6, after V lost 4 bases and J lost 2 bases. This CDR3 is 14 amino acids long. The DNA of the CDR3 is TGCAGCGTTGCCGCTAGCGGTACCACAGATACGCAGTATTTT. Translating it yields CSVAASGTTDTQYF.